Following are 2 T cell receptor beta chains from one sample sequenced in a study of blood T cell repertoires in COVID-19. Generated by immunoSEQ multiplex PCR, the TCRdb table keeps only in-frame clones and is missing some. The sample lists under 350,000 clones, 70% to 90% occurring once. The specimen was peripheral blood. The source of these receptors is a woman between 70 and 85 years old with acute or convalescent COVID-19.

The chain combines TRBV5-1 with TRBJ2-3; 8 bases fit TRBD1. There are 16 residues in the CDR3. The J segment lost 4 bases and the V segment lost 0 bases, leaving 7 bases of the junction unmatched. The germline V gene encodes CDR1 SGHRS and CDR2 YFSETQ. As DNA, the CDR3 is TGCGCCAGCAGCTTGGAGGGCAGGGGGCGCGCAGATACGCAGTATTTT. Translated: CASSLEGRGRADTQYF.

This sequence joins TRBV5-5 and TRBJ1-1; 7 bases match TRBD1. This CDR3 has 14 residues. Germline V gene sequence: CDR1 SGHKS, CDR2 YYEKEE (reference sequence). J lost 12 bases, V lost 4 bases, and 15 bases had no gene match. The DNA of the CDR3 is TGTGCCAGCAGCAAACCTGGACAGGCTCGGAATACTTTCTTT. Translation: CASSKPGQARNTFF.